Given below is one T cell receptor (beta chain) in context. The sample originates from a study of blood T cell repertoires in COVID-19. V was clipped by 4 bases and J by 5 bases; unmatched bases: 15. Germline V gives CDR1 MGHDK, CDR2 SYGVNS. The CDR3 length is 18 residues. Assay used: immunoSEQ multiplex PCR; TCRdb lists only in-frame clones, some missing. The table lists over 70,000 clones, 75% to 90% of them singletons. Sequences were obtained from peripheral blood. V gene TRBV25-1 combines with J gene TRBJ2-2; 8 bases line up with TRBD1. This receptor was identified in a woman between 65 and 79 years old with acute or convalescent COVID-19. CDR3 nucleotides: TGTGCCAGCAGTGCTCGCCCCAGGGGGCTCCTCGGGACCGGGGAGCTGTTTTTT. It specifies CASSARPRGLLGTGELFF.